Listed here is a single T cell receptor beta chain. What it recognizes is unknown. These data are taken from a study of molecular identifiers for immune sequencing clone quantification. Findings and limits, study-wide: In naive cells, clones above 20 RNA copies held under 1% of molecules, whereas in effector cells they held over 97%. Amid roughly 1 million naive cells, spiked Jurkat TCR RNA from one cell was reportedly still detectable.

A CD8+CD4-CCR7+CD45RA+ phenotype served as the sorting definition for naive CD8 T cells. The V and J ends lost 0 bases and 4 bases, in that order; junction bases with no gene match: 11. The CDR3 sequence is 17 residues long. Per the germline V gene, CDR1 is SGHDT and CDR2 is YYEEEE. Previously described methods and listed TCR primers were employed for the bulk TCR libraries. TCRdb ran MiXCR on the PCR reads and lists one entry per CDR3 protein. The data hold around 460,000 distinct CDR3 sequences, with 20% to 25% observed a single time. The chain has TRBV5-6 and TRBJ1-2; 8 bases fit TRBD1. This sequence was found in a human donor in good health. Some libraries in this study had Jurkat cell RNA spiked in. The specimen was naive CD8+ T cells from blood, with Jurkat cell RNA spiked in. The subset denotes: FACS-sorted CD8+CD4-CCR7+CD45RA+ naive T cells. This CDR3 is CASSLGDRGYNTYGYTF. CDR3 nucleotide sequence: TGTGCCAGCAGCTTGGGAGACAGGGGCTACAACACCTATGGCTACACCTTC.